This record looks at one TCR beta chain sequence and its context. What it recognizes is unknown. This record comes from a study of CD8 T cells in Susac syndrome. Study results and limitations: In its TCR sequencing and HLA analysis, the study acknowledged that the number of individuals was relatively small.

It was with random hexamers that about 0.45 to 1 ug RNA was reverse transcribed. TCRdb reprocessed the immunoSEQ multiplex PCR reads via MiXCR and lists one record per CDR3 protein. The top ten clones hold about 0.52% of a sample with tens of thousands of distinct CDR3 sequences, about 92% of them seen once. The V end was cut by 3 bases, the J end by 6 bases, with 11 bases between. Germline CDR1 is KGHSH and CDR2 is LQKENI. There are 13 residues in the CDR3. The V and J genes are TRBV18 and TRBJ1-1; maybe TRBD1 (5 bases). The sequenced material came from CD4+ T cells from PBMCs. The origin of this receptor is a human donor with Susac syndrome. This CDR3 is CASSPYVGAEAFF. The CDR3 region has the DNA TGTGCCAGCTCACCCTATGTGGGGGCTGAAGCTTTCTTT.